A selection of T cell receptor beta chains follows, all from one sample in a study of type 1 and type 2 diabetes patients. One entry per CDR3 protein results from TCRdb running MiXCR on the multiplex PCR reads. The profile covers under 300,000 distinct CDR3 sequences, with around 47% appearing a single time and around 13% taken by the ten largest. The sequencing input was peripheral blood mononuclear cells (PBMCs). The receptors here all came from a man between 18 and 35 years old with type 2 diabetes. The CDR3 runs from the conserved cysteine through the conserved F or W. The D gene is left open where the match is weak. Size values are once, few and many counts, or a class for expanded clones, and some rows have none.

>-|TRBV2|-|TRBJ2-2
CASSRDGTGELFF
TGTGCCAGCAGTCGCGACGGCACCGGGGAGCTGTTTTTT
>-|TRBV7-2|TRBD1|TRBJ2-2
CASSVNRGGAGELFF
TGTGCCAGCAGTGTCAACAGGGGTGGTGCCGGGGAGCTGTTTTTT
>-|TRBV7-3|TRBD2|TRBJ2-5
CASSASTTSGEWETQYF
TGTGCCAGCAGCGCGTCAACGACTAGCGGCGAGTGGGAGACCCAGTACTTC
>few|TRBV10-1|TRBD2|TRBJ2-1
CASSESSSGGADEQFF
TGCGCCAGCAGTGAGTCATCTAGCGGGGGGGCAGATGAGCAGTTCTTC
>-|TRBV4-1|TRBD2|TRBJ2-7
CASSQDRIAGGPDEQYF
TGTGCCAGCAGCCAAGATAGAATAGCGGGAGGGCCGGACGAGCAGTACTTC
>-|TRBV7-2|TRBD1|TRBJ2-5
CASSEYGQGGETQYF
TGTGCCAGCAGTGAATACGGACAGGGAGGAGAGACCCAGTACTTC
>-|TRBV2|-|TRBJ2-7
CASREQGITYNEQYF
TGTGCCAGCAGGGAACAGGGAATCACCTACAATGAGCAGTACTTC
>-|TRBV10-3|-|TRBJ2-1
CAISEGTGIEQFF
TGTGCCATCAGTGAGGGAACGGGGATTGAGCAGTTCTTC
>-|TRBV7-6|TRBD1|TRBJ2-5
CASSRRDRGGKTQYF
TGTGCCAGCAGCCGCCGGGACAGGGGGGGAAAGACCCAGTACTTC
>-|TRBV6-1|-|TRBJ2-5
CASSEMRLEETQYF
TGTGCCAGCAGTGAAATGCGTCTAGAAGAGACCCAGTACTTC
>-|TRBV15|-|TRBJ2-7
CATSSSPGNEQYF
TGTGCCACCAGCAGTAGTCCCGGGAACGAGCAGTACTTC
>few|TRBV7-9|-|TRBJ2-7
CASSSQGIREYF
TGTGCCAGCAGCTCTCAGGGTATCCGGGAGTACTTC
>-|TRBV11-3|-|TRBJ2-7
CASSLESGYEQYF
TGTGCCAGCAGCTTAGAGAGCGGGTACGAGCAGTACTTC
>-|TRBV18|-|TRBJ1-4
CASSPTAGDEKLFF
TGTGCCAGCTCACCGACAGCTGGGGATGAAAAACTGTTTTTT
>-|TRBV2|TRBD2|TRBJ2-7
CASSGGTSGREQYF
TGTGCCAGCAGTGGAGGGACTAGCGGGAGGGAGCAGTACTTC
>-|TRBV20-1|-|TRBJ2-1
CSANFMANEQFF
TGCAGTGCGAACTTCATGGCCAATGAGCAGTTCTTC